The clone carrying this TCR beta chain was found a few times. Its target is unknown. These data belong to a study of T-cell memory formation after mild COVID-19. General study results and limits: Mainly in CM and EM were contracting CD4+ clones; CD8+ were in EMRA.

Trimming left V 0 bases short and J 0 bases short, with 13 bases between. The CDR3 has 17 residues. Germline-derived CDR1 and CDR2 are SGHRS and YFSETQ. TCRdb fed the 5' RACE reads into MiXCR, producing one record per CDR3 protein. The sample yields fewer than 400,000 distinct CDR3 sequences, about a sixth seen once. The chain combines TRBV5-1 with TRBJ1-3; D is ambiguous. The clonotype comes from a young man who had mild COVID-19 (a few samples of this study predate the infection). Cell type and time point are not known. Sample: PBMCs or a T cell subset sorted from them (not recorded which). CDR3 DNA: TGCGCCAGCAGCTTGGCCCCAGTAGAGTCCTCTGGAAACACCATATATTTT. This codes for CASSLAPVESSGNTIYF.